This is a list of T cell receptor beta chains from one sample in a study of CD8+ T cells in alopecia areata. Assay: immunoSEQ multiplex PCR; the TCRdb copy retains only in-frame clones and omits some. The sample carries approximately 99,000 clones, 45% to 60% recorded once. What was sequenced was NKG2D-low CD8+ T cells sorted from blood. The receptors derive from a human donor with alopecia areata. CDR3s include the opening cysteine and the closing phenylalanine or tryptophan. D genes are given only for firm matches. For some rows the clone size is stated as once, few or many, or as a class when expanded; others skip it.

few,TRBV10-3,NA,TRBJ2-3,CAIKRQSTDTQYF,TGTGCCATCAAAAGACAGAGCACAGATACGCAGTATTTT
NA,TRBV2,NA,TRBJ1-5,CASSEDRSNQPQHF,TGTGCCAGCAGTGAGGACCGTAGCAATCAGCCCCAGCATTTT
few,TRBV28,TRBD1,TRBJ2-5,CATTGTAEAQYF,TGTGCCACGACCGGGACAGCTGAGGCCCAGTACTTC
once,TRBV9,NA,TRBJ2-7,CASSVGGPYEQYF,TGTGCCAGCAGCGTGGGCGGACCCTACGAGCAGTACTTC
NA,TRBV29-1,NA,TRBJ2-1,CSVETGYNEQFF,TGCAGCGTGGAAACGGGGTACAATGAGCAGTTCTTC
few,TRBV7-2,NA,TRBJ1-1,CASSGAQGLNTEAFF,TGTGCCAGCAGCGGAGCACAGGGTCTGAACACTGAAGCTTTCTTT
once,TRBV5-1,NA,TRBJ1-1,CASSLKMSGENTEAFF,TGCGCCAGCAGCTTGAAGATGTCAGGGGAGAACACTGAAGCTTTCTTT
NA,TRBV29-1,TRBD1,TRBJ2-7,CSATDREDEQYF,TGCAGCGCTACGGACAGGGAAGACGAGCAGTACTTC
NA,TRBV27,NA,TRBJ2-1,CASRQKRSNNEQFF,TGTGCCAGCAGACAAAAGCGGTCAAACAATGAGCAGTTCTTC
NA,TRBV7-8,NA,TRBJ2-7,CASSTTTLYEQYF,TGTGCCAGCAGCACAACGACCCTCTACGAGCAGTACTTC
NA,TRBV6-1,TRBD2,TRBJ2-3,CASSGGGRAFIADTQYF,TGTGCCAGCAGTGGTGGGGGGAGGGCCTTTATAGCAGATACGCAGTATTTT
NA,TRBV29-1,TRBD1,TRBJ2-2,CSVEGPGGAGELFF,TGCAGCGTTGAAGGGCCAGGGGGCGCCGGGGAGCTGTTTTTT
NA,TRBV27,TRBD2,TRBJ2-7,CASSSTGTSGIYEQYF,TGTGCCAGCAGTTCAACCGGGACTAGCGGAATCTACGAGCAGTACTTC
few,TRBV13,NA,TRBJ2-5,CASSSGLQETQYF,TGTGCCAGCAGCTCCGGGTTACAAGAGACCCAGTACTTC
few,TRBV29-1,TRBD1,TRBJ2-4,CSVEYQGADKNIQYF,TGCAGCGTTGAGTATCAGGGGGCGGACAAAAACATTCAGTACTTC
NA,TRBV7-9,TRBD1,TRBJ1-2,CASRSQGAHNGYTF,TGTGCCAGCAGGTCCCAGGGGGCGCACAATGGCTACACCTTC
NA,TRBV4-1,NA,TRBJ2-7,CASSLRDSQTYEQYF,TGCGCCAGCAGCCTGCGGGATTCCCAAACCTACGAGCAGTACTTC
NA,TRBV27,NA,TRBJ2-7,CASSLQGSSDEQYF,TGTGCCAGCTCCCTACAGGGTTCGAGTGACGAGCAGTACTTC
once,TRBV29-1,NA,TRBJ1-1,CSVYPGEQNTEAFF,TGCAGCGTTTACCCCGGGGAACAGAACACTGAAGCTTTCTTT
NA,TRBV27,TRBD2,TRBJ2-5,CASSGGDLETQYF,TGTGCCAGCAGTGGGGGGGACCTAGAGACCCAGTACTTC
few,TRBV6-1,TRBD2,TRBJ2-1,CASREAGGSNEQFF,TGTGCCAGCAGGGAAGCGGGAGGCTCTAATGAGCAGTTCTTC
NA,TRBV27,NA,TRBJ2-7,CASRRGTEEGYEQYF,TGTGCCAGCAGAAGAGGAACAGAGGAGGGCTACGAGCAGTACTTC
NA,TRBV28,TRBD2,TRBJ2-7,CASSLLSSSGNYEQYF,TGTGCCAGCAGTTTACTGTCGTCCAGCGGGAACTACGAGCAGTACTTC
NA,TRBV4-1,NA,TRBJ2-1,CASSQDGRAEQFF,TGCGCCAGCAGCCAAGATGGGCGGGCTGAGCAGTTCTTC
NA,TRBV7-9,NA,TRBJ2-1,CASSGTREWDEQFF,TGTGCCAGCAGCGGGACAAGGGAGTGGGATGAGCAGTTCTTC
NA,TRBV9,TRBD1,TRBJ2-2,CASSVGDSTTGELFF,TGTGCCAGCAGCGTAGGGGACAGTACGACCGGGGAGCTGTTTTTT
few,TRBV7-6,NA,TRBJ2-3,CASSLVIGVDTQYF,TGTGCCAGCAGCTTAGTAATAGGAGTCGATACGCAGTATTTT
NA,TRBV7-9,NA,TRBJ1-2,CASSLNEEGYTF,TGTGCCAGCAGCTTAAATGAGGAGGGCTACACCTTC
NA,TRBV18,TRBD2,TRBJ2-1,CASSRGGLAGGMSYNEQFF,TGTGCCAGCTCACGGGGTGGTCTAGCGGGAGGCATGAGCTACAATGAGCAGTTCTTC
NA,TRBV5-4,TRBD2,TRBJ2-3,CASGLAGELTDTQYF,TGTGCCAGCGGACTAGCGGGAGAGCTCACAGATACGCAGTATTTT
once,TRBV11-2,NA,TRBJ2-5,CASSLDTSTPETQYF,TGTGCCAGCAGCTTAGATACTAGCACCCCAGAGACCCAGTACTTC
NA,TRBV21-1,NA,TRBJ2-5,CASRVPGTSGRETQYF,TGTGCCAGCAGGGTTCCCGGGACTAGCGGAAGAGAGACCCAGTACTTC
NA,TRBV7-7,NA,TRBJ2-1,CASSFPGREQFF,TGTGCTAGCAGCTTCCCCGGACGGGAGCAGTTCTTC
NA,TRBV27,NA,TRBJ2-7,CASSFTPKYEQYF,TGTGCCAGCAGTTTTACACCAAAATACGAGCAGTACTTC
few,TRBV21-1,NA,TRBJ1-4,CATVEEKLFF,TGTGCCACTGTTGAAGAAAAACTGTTTTTT
NA,TRBV9,NA,TRBJ2-5,CASSVDQETQYF,TGTGCCAGCAGCGTAGACCAAGAGACCCAGTACTTC
few,TRBV14,NA,TRBJ2-1,CASGPLANEQFF,TGTGCCAGCGGGCCGCTTGCGAATGAGCAGTTCTTC
few,TRBV14,NA,TRBJ2-1,CASSVAHEQFF,TGTGCCAGCAGCGTTGCTCATGAGCAGTTCTTC
NA,TRBV27,NA,TRBJ1-2,CASSISSTGRGYGYTF,TGTGCCAGCAGTATCTCATCAACAGGGAGGGGCTATGGCTACACCTTC
NA,TRBV29-1,TRBD2,TRBJ2-1,CSATSASYNEQFF,TGCAGCGCGACTAGCGCATCCTACAATGAGCAGTTCTTC
NA,TRBV19,TRBD2,TRBJ2-1,CASSSRRASGWSVVFF,TGTGCCAGTAGTAGTAGACGGGCTAGCGGGTGGAGCGTAGTATTCTTC
NA,TRBV19,TRBD1,TRBJ2-5,CASSIWTGAQETQYF,TGTGCCAGTAGTATCTGGACAGGGGCACAAGAGACCCAGTACTTC
NA,TRBV4-1,NA,TRBJ2-7,CASSQVGSYEQYF,TGCGCCAGCAGCCAAGTGGGCAGCTACGAGCAGTACTTC
few,TRBV4-1,NA,TRBJ2-6,CASSQAYASGANVLTF,TGCGCCAGCAGCCAAGCGTATGCCTCTGGGGCCAACGTCCTGACTTTC
few,TRBV6-5,NA,TRBJ2-1,CASSYGTSDEQFF,TGTGCCAGCAGTTACGGAACATCCGATGAGCAGTTCTTC
NA,TRBV13,NA,TRBJ1-5,CAPQSGRRIGPQHF,TGTGCCCCCCAGTCTGGCCGGCGGATCGGGCCCCAGCATTTT
NA,TRBV12-5,TRBD2,TRBJ2-7,CASSTGGYEQYF,TGTGCTAGTTCCACGGGGGGCTACGAGCAGTACTTC
few,TRBV10-3,NA,TRBJ2-7,CAISEGTSYEQYF,TGTGCCATCAGTGAGGGGACTTCCTACGAGCAGTACTTC
NA,TRBV15,NA,TRBJ2-1,CATSRGNRDYDEQFF,TGTGCCACCAGCAGAGGTAACAGGGATTACGATGAGCAGTTCTTC
NA,TRBV7-9,NA,TRBJ2-3,CAGSPWDSTDTQYF,TGTGCCGGCAGCCCTTGGGACAGCACAGATACGCAGTATTTT
NA,TRBV27,NA,TRBJ2-7,CASSEVGGGSYEQYF,TGTGCCAGCAGTGAGGTAGGGGGGGGATCCTACGAGCAGTACTTC
NA,TRBV13,TRBD2,TRBJ2-7,CASSPPSLSGSYEQYF,TGTGCCAGCAGCCCCCCCTCTCTAAGCGGGAGTTACGAGCAGTACTTC
few,TRBV7-8,NA,TRBJ2-7,CASSLARQNPYYEQYF,TGTGCCAGCAGCTTAGCCCGACAGAACCCATACTACGAGCAGTACTTC
NA,TRBV6-5,NA,TRBJ1-2,CASSYSAVYGYTF,TGTGCCAGCAGTTACTCAGCTGTTTATGGCTACACCTTC
few,TRBV5-1,NA,TRBJ2-6,CASSFLGGPGANVLTF,TGCGCCAGCAGCTTTCTCGGGGGGCCTGGGGCCAACGTCCTGACTTTC